A selection of T cell receptor beta chains follows, all from one sample in a study of blood T cell repertoires in COVID-19. Profiled with immunoSEQ multiplex PCR; TCRdb holds only in-frame clones, not every one. The sample lists hundreds of thousands of clones, roughly 88% occurring once. The sequenced material came from peripheral blood. All receptors come from an elderly man with acute or convalescent COVID-19. Both conserved end residues are part of each CDR3. D genes are given only for firm matches. The size field is filled for only some rows; it gives once, few, many or a size class.

clone size	V gene	D gene	CDR3 length	J gene	CDR3 protein	CDR3 DNA
NA	TRBV5-5	TRBD1	14	TRBJ2-7	CASSSYDRGYEQYF	TGTGCCAGCAGCTCATATGACAGGGGCTACGAGCAGTACTTC
NA	TRBV7-2	NA	14	TRBJ1-5	CASSLGRGAQPQHF	TGTGCCAGCAGCTTAGGTCGCGGGGCTCAGCCCCAGCATTTT
NA	TRBV27	NA	15	TRBJ2-7	CASSPIGGSSYEQYF	TGTGCCAGCAGTCCTATAGGAGGAAGCTCCTACGAGCAGTACTTC
NA	TRBV18	NA	14	TRBJ2-1	CASSQGRANNEQFF	TGTGCCAGCTCCCAGGGGAGGGCCAACAATGAGCAGTTCTTC
NA	TRBV7-2	NA	13	TRBJ1-2	CASSFNQVYGYTF	TGTGCCAGCAGCTTCAATCAGGTTTATGGCTACACCTTC
NA	TRBV18	NA	15	TRBJ2-2	CASSQNTGMTGELFF	TGTGCCAGCTCACAAAATACAGGGATGACCGGGGAGCTGTTTTTT
NA	TRBV11-2	TRBD2	13	TRBJ2-7	CASSQRSGGEQYF	TGTGCCAGCAGCCAGAGATCGGGAGGCGAGCAGTACTTC
NA	TRBV11-2	NA	14	TRBJ2-1	CASTHLQGNNEQFF	TGTGCCAGCACCCATTTACAGGGAAACAATGAGCAGTTCTTC
NA	TRBV28	TRBD2	15	TRBJ2-4	CASTSGSWGKNIQYF	TGTGCCAGCACTAGCGGGAGTTGGGGCAAAAACATTCAGTACTTC
NA	TRBV14	TRBD1	15	TRBJ1-4	CASSARTGVNEKLFF	TGTGCCAGCAGCGCCCGGACAGGGGTGAATGAAAAACTGTTTTTT
NA	TRBV21-1	NA	16	TRBJ1-5	CASSKAREGLNQPQHF	TGTGCCAGCAGCAAAGCCAGGGAGGGCCTGAATCAGCCCCAGCATTTT
NA	TRBV19	TRBD2	15	TRBJ2-1	CASRTTSGSYNEQFF	TGTGCCAGTAGAACAACTAGCGGGAGTTACAATGAGCAGTTCTTC
NA	TRBV27	NA	14	TRBJ1-4	CASSFLGQSEKLFF	TGTGCCAGCAGTTTTCTAGGACAAAGCGAAAAACTGTTTTTT
NA	TRBV5-1	TRBD1	14	TRBJ1-6	CASSMTGQNSPLHF	TGCGCCAGTAGCATGACAGGGCAAAATTCACCCCTCCACTTT
NA	TRBV6-1	NA	14	TRBJ2-1	CASSEASQLNEQFF	TGTGCCAGCAGTGAAGCGTCACAGCTCAATGAGCAGTTCTTC
NA	TRBV2	TRBD1	13	TRBJ2-7	CASKRQGTYEQYF	TGTGCCAGCAAGCGACAGGGGACCTACGAGCAGTACTTC
NA	TRBV9	TRBD2	19	TRBJ2-3	CASSPRLAGAYAGTDTQYF	TGTGCCAGCAGCCCCCGACTAGCGGGGGCCTACGCCGGGACAGATACGCAGTATTTT
NA	TRBV2	TRBD1	16	TRBJ2-3	CASSEEGTGSTDTQYF	TGTGCCAGCAGTGAAGAAGGGACAGGCAGCACAGATACGCAGTATTTT
NA	TRBV2	NA	12	TRBJ2-7	CASSVSTYEQYF	TGTGCCAGCAGTGTCTCCACTTACGAGCAGTACTTC
NA	TRBV7-2	TRBD1	15	TRBJ2-1	CASSSRGTRRNEQFF	TGTGCCAGCAGCTCCAGGGGGACGCGGAGGAATGAGCAGTTCTTC
NA	TRBV10-3	TRBD1	17	TRBJ1-2	CAISEPGRADRGHGYTF	TGTGCCATCAGTGAGCCGGGAAGGGCGGACAGGGGGCACGGCTACACCTTC
few	TRBV5-4	NA	15	TRBJ2-7	CASSYRQGGSYEQYF	TGTGCCAGCAGCTATCGGCAGGGTGGATCCTACGAGCAGTACTTC
NA	TRBV6-5	TRBD2	15	TRBJ2-5	CASSYSAGGQETQYF	TGTGCCAGCAGTTACTCCGCGGGGGGGCAAGAGACCCAGTACTTC
NA	TRBV2	NA	17	TRBJ2-6	CASRVPGGGVGANVLTF	TGTGCCAGCAGGGTTCCCGGCGGGGGCGTGGGGGCCAACGTCCTGACTTTC
once	TRBV6-5	NA	15	TRBJ2-5	CASSPNTGIQETQYF	TGTGCCAGCAGTCCCAACACAGGGATCCAAGAGACCCAGTACTTC